This T cell receptor (beta chain) was retrieved from a study of regulatory T cells in long-lasting Graves disease. Time point in this sample: newly diagnosed GD, antithyroid drugs for less than 3 months. PBMC-derived RNA was used for the TCR library. CDR1 is DFQATT, CDR2 SNEGSKA, per germline (reference sequence). CDR3 length: 11 residues. Whole-study results and caveats: Persistent Graves' patients possessed reduced TCR diversity relative to recently diagnosed ones.

The table lists this clonotype with many counts. Antigen: not known. The junction departs from the called germline gene at one end, perhaps through a read error. Relying on iRepertoire HTBI primers and Arm-PCR of CDR3 regions, the team built TCR beta libraries. MiXCR, run by TCRdb on the multiplex PCR reads, gives a single entry per CDR3 protein. This sample yields around 500,000 distinct CDR3 sequences, of which roughly 15% are seen a single time; approximately 25% belongs to the top ten. The same sample was also studied in work on T cells in Graves' hyperthyroidism and ophthalmopathy. As reported in that work: The study excluded patients with uncontrolled infection, other autoimmune disease, pregnancy or lactation.

Sample: peripheral blood mononuclear cells (PBMCs), taken at new diagnosis, from a patient treated with antithyroid drugs. This clonotype was sampled from a woman aged 35-65 years with Graves disease. This rearrangement joins TRBV20-1 to TRBJ1-1, with a tentative D call TRBD1 (5 bases). CDR3 DNA sequence: TGCAGTGCTAGAGATGGGCTCCAGGGTGACTTT. As protein: CSARDGLQGDF.